This T cell receptor (beta chain) was sequenced during a study of T cells in Graves' hyperthyroidism and ophthalmopathy. Study-level findings and limits: The model identified upcoming ophthalmopathy a median approximately six months ahead of onset.

Of note for this clonotype: Its antigen remains unknown.

Isolation of PBMCs was performed on around 9.8 ml fresh peripheral blood. RNA transcripts provided the source from which TCR beta CDR3 regions were amplified. An initial round of RT-PCR targeting the TCR CDR3 relied on the HTBI primer set. TCRdb analysed the multiplex PCR reads with MiXCR anew, one entry per CDR3 protein. The table has hundreds of thousands of distinct CDR3 sequences, 14% to 15% seen once. Sequenced: blood. The sequence was obtained from a woman younger than 45 with Graves' hyperthyroidism.

CDR3 coding DNA: TGTGCCAGCAGTTTTAAGCGGGTGAACACCGGGGAGCTGTTTTTT. This encodes CASSFKRVNTGELFF. The rearrangement joins TRBV28 to TRBJ2-2; tentatively, D is TRBD2 (6 bases). V was pared by 3 bases and J by 1 base, with 9 bases between. This CDR3 region has 15 residues. Germline CDR1 and CDR2: MDHEN and SYDVKM. Using reference TRBV28 and TRBJ2-2 for the parts outside the CDR3, the full variable domain is DVKVTQSSRYLVKRTGEKVFLECVQDMDHENMFWYRQDPGLGLRLIYFSYDVKMKEKGDIPEGYSVSREKKERFSLILESASTNQTSMYLCASSFKRVNTGELFFGEGSRLTVL.